This TCR beta chain was recorded in a study of T cells in Graves' hyperthyroidism and ophthalmopathy (dated by TCRdb to between 2019 and 2020). Regarding the complete study: Peripheral blood was collected at initial diagnosis, before any treatment. In addition, the study compared T-cell repertoires in thyroid tissue and in blood from roughly six Graves' hyperthyroidism patients. Prospective prediction of ophthalmopathy was tested in an independent validation cohort of some 19 hyperthyroidism patients and 15 to 17 patients who later progressed to ophthalmopathy. After sampling, hyperthyroidism patients received methimazole starting at 30 mg daily, and ophthalmopathy patients received high-dose intravenous methylprednisolone. To identify distinguishing TCR V-J signatures, a discovery cohort of around 100 patients was used, comprising fewer than 45 with Graves' ophthalmopathy and around 57 with stable Graves' hyperthyroidism. The 100 discovery patients were divided at random into training and test sets in a 7:3 ratio. The paper reports TCR Vbeta CDR3 sequencing of 130 to 150 peripheral blood samples: 43 ophthalmopathy, over 70 hyperthyroidism and 17 progressor patients.

This clonotype was seen more than once but under ten times. It lacks a known antigen. No base quality information exists; no much larger clone differs at one position. The TCR beta CDR3 regions were amplified from RNA transcripts. The first round of RT-PCR for the TCR CDR3 was performed with the HTBI primer set and the Qiagen OneStep RT-PCR kit. Libraries were constructed in a second round of multiplex PCR, after which size selection and purification were carried out. Libraries were sequenced paired-end with 100 bp reads on an Illumina HiSeq2000. In the paper's pipeline: SOAPnuke was used to process the raw data, with reads discarded if the reads contained adapters or uncalled bases, had a mean Phred below 15, or lacked an exact constant-primer or identifier match. COPE v1.2.5 was used to merge high-quality paired reads, and clonotypes were defined as unique nucleotide sequences. MiTCR v1.1 was used to align the clonotypes against IMGT TRBV, TRBD and TRBJ reference segments. The analysis was restricted to V-J combinations with a frequency above 0.0001, which together covered 99% to 99.2% of the repertoires. A TCS score was defined as the ratio between F50 (clonal expansion) and ExV (chaos), using BLOSUM62-based TCRdist between CDR3 peptides within each V-J. Welch's t-statistics and random forest reduced fewer than 600 V-J features to 10 to 15, which were used in a naive Bayes classifier (R e1071). TCRdb reran the public reads through fastp at Q25 and MiXCR, keeping productive beta chains. Merged by CDR3 protein, the rows form single entries marked with the most common genes and DNA. What appears here as the V and J calls and clone size reflects TCRdb's work, not the paper's. A total of more than 500,000 distinct CDR3 sequences appear in this sample, about 15% of them only once. Of the sample, approximately 32% falls within the top ten clones.

Looking up the germline V gene yields CDR1 MNHEY and CDR2 SVGEGT. The CDR3 holds 12 amino acids from the cysteine to the phenylalanine. The DNA shown is the 36-base CDR3, in frame from base 1. Trimming removed 1 base from V and 5 bases from J, leaving 5 bases between the germline ends. Moderately to severely active disease, a Clinical Activity Score of at least 3, a NOSPECS grade of at least 4, and a duration under 3 months were present in ophthalmopathy patients. Exclusion was applied to patients with uncontrolled infections, other autoimmune diseases, pregnancy or lactation. Diagnoses were based on clinical symptoms, serum thyroxine and TRAb, thyroid ultrasound and orbital computed tomography. PBMCs were isolated from 7.5 to 10 ml of fresh peripheral blood by Ficoll-Paque density gradient centrifugation. Total RNA was extracted with Trizol reagent, and quality was checked on an Agilent 2100 Bioanalyzer.

Beyond this particular receptor, the publication reports: Most expanded thyroid clonotypes (frequency above 0.001) were also detected in blood, suggesting blood repertoires may reflect thyroid immune responses. In validation, the model predicted progression to ophthalmopathy with around 71% sensitivity and approximately 74% specificity, a median of about six months before onset. Sample size was not statistically predetermined, and investigators were not blinded to group allocation. In cross-validation, a model built on a 13 V-J signature told ophthalmopathy apart from stable hyperthyroidism with about 90% sensitivity and approximately 81% specificity, and in testing the same model reached 80%/75%.

This TCR was recovered from a woman aged 30 to 39 with Graves' ophthalmopathy. This receptor chain uses TRBV6-2 or TRBV6-3 and TRBJ2-5; the D gene assignment is ambiguous. Sequenced: blood. The CDR3 in this case is CASSYYSETQYF. The DNA sequence is given as TGTGCCAGCAGTTACTACTCCGAGACCCAGTACTTC.